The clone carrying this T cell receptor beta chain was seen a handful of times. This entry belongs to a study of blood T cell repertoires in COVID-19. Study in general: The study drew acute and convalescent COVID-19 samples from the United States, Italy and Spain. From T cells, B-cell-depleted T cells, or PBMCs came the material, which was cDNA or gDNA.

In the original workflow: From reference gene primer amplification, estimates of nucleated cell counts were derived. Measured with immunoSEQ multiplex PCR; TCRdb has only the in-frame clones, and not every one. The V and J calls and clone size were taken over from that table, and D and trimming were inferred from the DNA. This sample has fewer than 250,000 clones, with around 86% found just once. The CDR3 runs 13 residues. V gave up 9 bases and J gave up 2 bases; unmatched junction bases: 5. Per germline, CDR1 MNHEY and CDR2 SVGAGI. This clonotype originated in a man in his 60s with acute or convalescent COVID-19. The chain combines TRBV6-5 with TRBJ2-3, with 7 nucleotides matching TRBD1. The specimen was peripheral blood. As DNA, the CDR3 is TGTGCCAGGTCGGACAGGATCACAGATACGCAGTATTTT. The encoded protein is CARSDRITDTQYF.